This T cell receptor beta chain comes out of a study of cytomegalovirus exposure and HLA in healthy donors. General observations from the study: Later analysis suggested links between common viral pathogens and several top significant clusters. Whilst most TCR sequences proved rare, a subset of public TCRs occurred across many donors.

Concerning this clone: Antigen unknown.

Primers for the PCR totalled 60 Vbeta and 13 Jbeta. Sequencing used immunoSEQ multiplex PCR; TCRdb keeps in-frame clones, though not all of them. Here the sample spans hundreds of thousands of clones, about four fifths being singletons. CDR3 size: 19 residues. J lost 6 bases, V lost 8 bases, and 23 bases had no gene match. Looked up from germline, CDR1 is MDHEN and CDR2 is SYDVKM. The receptor's source is a young man in good health and CMV-seronegative. The chain recombines TRBV28 with TRBJ1-5, with 9 bases lining up with TRBD1. The source material was PBMCs. CDR3 region: CASCKGKMGQGHTGQPQHF. In nucleotides, the CDR3 is TGTGCCAGCTGCAAAGGGAAGATGGGACAGGGCCATACCGGTCAGCCCCAGCATTTT.